These 32 T cell receptor beta chains came from one sample sequenced in a study of spatial heterogeneity in lung cancer. TCRdb recomputed calls from the 5' RACE reads with MiXCR, one row per CDR3 protein. This sample has about 56,000 distinct CDR3 sequences; less than 10% occur once, and the top ten carry less than 15%. The time point denotes: sample taken at primary tumor resection. Sequencing was performed on whole RNA extracted from tumor and nontumor lung tissue, or from frozen PBMC, and the material was left unsorted. This sample comprised PBMCs, obtained at surgery. Receptors were obtained from a female donor with early-stage non-small cell lung cancer.

This clonotype qualifies as medium-sized. This sequence joins TRBV28 and TRBJ2-7; D ambiguous. The V end was cut by 5 bases, the J end by 2 bases, with 7 bases between. This CDR3 spans 12 amino acids. Germline V CDR1 and CDR2: MDHEN, SYDVKM. The CDR3 DNA reads as TGTGCCAGCAGTATCCTCACCTACGAGCAGTACTTC. Encoded protein: CASSILTYEQYF.

The chain couples TRBV5-1 to TRBJ1-4, with TRBD1 matching over 7 bases. The V segment lost 0 bases and the J segment 7 bases; nucleotides outside the gene matches: 3. The CDR3 length is 14 residues. The germline V gene has CDR1 SGHRS and CDR2 YFSETQ. In nucleotides, the CDR3 is TGCGCCAGCAGCTTGGGAAGGGGGCGTGAAAAACTGTTTTTT. Its translation is CASSLGRGREKLFF.

The chain carries TRBV28 and TRBJ2-1; 7 bases agree with TRBD1. The CDR3 totals 16 residues. Germline loops: CDR1 MDHEN, CDR2 SYDVKM. V lost 4 bases to trimming and J lost 3 bases; unmatched junction nucleotides: 9. CDR3 coding DNA: TGTGCCAGCAGTTCCCTGACAGGGATGTACTACAATGAGCAGTTCTTC. Its protein is CASSSLTGMYYNEQFF.

This clonotype was counted only a few times. This chain uses TRBV11-2 with TRBJ1-5; D gene unclear. The germline gives CDR1 SGHAT, CDR2 FQNNGV. The CDR3 contains 15 residues. V was trimmed by 5 bases and J by 5 bases, leaving 16 bases between them. CDR3 amino acids: CASSLRGGRDQPQHF. The CDR3 region has the DNA TGTGCCAGCAGCCTACGCGGAGGTAGGGATCAGCCCCAGCATTTT.

In DNA, the CDR3 is TGTGCCAGCAGTGAAAATATAGGGACGTACAATGAGCAGTTCTTC. It is translated as CASSENIGTYNEQFF. The chain employs TRBV6-1 and TRBJ2-1; D possibly matches TRBD1 or TRBD2 (5 bases each). The CDR3 loop spans 15 amino acids. V was clipped by 2 bases and J by 4 bases, with 12 bases between them. CDR1 and CDR2 (germline): MNHNS, SASEGT.

This clonotype was counted at least ten times. CDR3 sequence reads: CASSSTNYGYTF. The CDR3 region has the DNA TGTGCCAGCAGTTCCACCAACTATGGCTACACCTTC. The chain couples TRBV12-3 or TRBV12-4 to TRBJ1-2; D gene unclear. V lost 4 bases, J lost 2 bases, and 5 bases lay in between. The CDR3 contains 12 residues.

Ten or more counts support this clonotype. The rearrangement joins TRBV11-2 to TRBJ1-5, with D tentatively TRBD1 (5 bases). The CDR3 contains 12 residues. Germline CDR1 and CDR2: SGHAT and FQNNGV. The germline V and J ends were trimmed by 6 bases and 6 bases, with 9 bases remaining between them. The CDR3 DNA is TGTGCCAGCAGTGAAGGGACTCAGCCCCAGCATTTT. It encodes CASSEGTQPQHF. The variable domain in full, completed from reference TRBV11-2 and TRBJ1-5, reads EAGVAQSPRYKIIEKRQSVAFWCNPISGHATLYWYQQILGQGPKLLIQFQNNGVVDDSQLPKDRFSAERLKGVDSTLKIQPAKLEDSAVYLCASSEGTQPQHFGDGTRLSIL.

At least ten counts were recorded for this clonotype. V usage is TRBV20-1 and J usage is TRBJ1-4; D perhaps matches TRBD1 (5 bases). The V gene lost 1 base and the J gene lost 7 bases, with 10 bases spanning the gap. This CDR3 is built from 13 residues. The germline gives CDR1 DFQATT, CDR2 SNEGSKA (reference sequence). The CDR3 DNA reads TGCAGTGCTAGAGTCCCAGGGAGTGAAAAACTGTTTTTT. Residues: CSARVPGSEKLFF.

The chain joins TRBV3-1 to TRBJ1-1, with TRBD1 as a possible D gene (6 bases). In germline, CDR1 is LGHDT, CDR2 YNNKEL (reference sequence). The length of the CDR3 is 15 residues. V was shortened by 2 bases and J by 0 bases, with 10 bases between the two germline ends. Written as DNA, the CDR3 is TGTGCCAGCAGCCAACCGACAGGTTTGAACACTGAAGCTTTCTTT. This codes for CASSQPTGLNTEAFF.

This clonotype occurred many times. V gene TRBV6-5 combines with J gene TRBJ2-1; tentatively, D is TRBD1 (6 bases). The germline V and J ends were trimmed by 6 bases and 0 bases, with 9 bases remaining between them. Germline-derived CDR1 and CDR2 are MNHEY and SVGAGI. The CDR3 runs 14 residues. This CDR3 is CASRTGSSYNEQFF. CDR3 bases: TGTGCCAGCAGAACAGGGAGCTCCTACAATGAGCAGTTCTTC.

This clonotype was picked up many times. The chain couples TRBV15 to TRBJ2-5; unclear D gene. CDR1 is LNHNV, CDR2 YYDKDF, per germline (reference sequence). The CDR3 length is 13 residues. The V end was cut by 0 bases, the J end by 4 bases, with 6 bases between. The CDR3, as DNA: TGTGCCACCAGCAGAGATTTGTTAGAGACCCAGTACTTC. It translates to CATSRDLLETQYF.

The chain carries TRBV10-3 and TRBJ1-1; 9 positions agree with TRBD1. The CDR3 consists of 14 residues. The V segment lost 4 bases and the J segment 2 bases; nucleotides outside the gene matches: 2. Germline CDR1 reads ENHRY; CDR2 reads SYGVKD. CDR3: CAISAQGANTEAFF. The CDR3 DNA sequence: TGTGCCATCAGTGCACAGGGGGCAAACACTGAAGCTTTCTTT.

V gene TRBV28 combines with J gene TRBJ1-1; 12 bases match TRBD1. The CDR3 is 13 amino acids. The germline gives CDR1 MDHEN, CDR2 SYDVKM. V was clipped by 6 bases and J by 11 bases; unmatched bases: 7. The CDR3 sequence is CASRGTGGGMAFF. In DNA, the CDR3 is TGTGCCAGCAGGGGGACAGGGGGCGGGATGGCTTTCTTT.

This clonotype appeared many times. The chain couples TRBV20-1 to TRBJ2-5; tentatively, D is TRBD1 or TRBD2 (6 bases each). CDR1 DFQATT and CDR2 SNEGSKA come from the germline V gene (reference sequence). The CDR3 has 13 amino acids. Trimming removed 1 base at V and 9 bases at J, with 15 bases between. CDR3 protein: CSARVRLEGAQYF. The CDR3 DNA sequence: TGCAGTGCTAGAGTTCGACTAGAGGGGGCCCAGTACTTC.

This clonotype was picked up a small number of times. This sequence joins TRBV6-5 and TRBJ2-7; D assignment may be TRBD1 or TRBD2 (5 bases each). The length of the CDR3 is 14 residues. V gave up 0 bases and J gave up 3 bases, with 9 bases separating them. Per the germline V gene, CDR1 is MNHEY and CDR2 is SVGAGI. This CDR3 reads CASSYSGALYEQYF. CDR3 DNA sequence: TGTGCCAGCAGTTACTCCGGGGCTCTCTACGAGCAGTACTTC.

The CDR3 region has the DNA TGTGCCAGCAGCTTGCAACGACGGGACGAAGCTTTCTTT. It translates to CASSLQRRDEAFF. The gene calls are TRBV7-2 and TRBJ1-1; TRBD1 is a possible D gene (5 bases). Trimming cost V 3 bases and J 8 bases, with 13 bases left between them. The CDR3 runs 13 residues. The germline gives CDR1 SGHTA, CDR2 FQGNSA. Complete variable domain (other parts from reference TRBV7-2 and TRBJ1-1): GAGVSQSPSNKVTEKGKDVELRCDPISGHTALYWYRQSLGQGLEFLIYFQGNSAPDKSGLPSDRFSAERTGGSVSTLTIQRTQQEDSAVYLCASSLQRRDEAFFGQGTRLTVV.

At least ten counts were recorded for this clonotype. The chain has TRBV10-3 and TRBJ2-7, with D unclear. The ends were cut back, 3 bases at V and 6 bases at J, with 9 bases in the middle. CDR1 and CDR2 from the germline V gene are ENHRY and SYGVKD. The CDR3 has 12 amino acids. CDR3 bases: TGTGCCATCAGTGATGACCGGTCCGAGCAGTACGTC. It codes for CAISDDRSEQYV.

The chain couples TRBV3-1 to TRBJ2-3; D uncertain. The CDR3 totals 15 residues. Trimming left V 1 base short and J 0 bases short, with 8 bases between. Looked up from germline, CDR1 is LGHDT and CDR2 is YNNKEL (reference sequence). Here the CDR3 DNA reads TGTGCCAGCAGCCAAGGAGGACGGAGCACAGATACGCAGTATTTT. Translating it yields CASSQGGRSTDTQYF.

There are a few counts of this clonotype. The rearrangement joins TRBV18 to TRBJ2-2, with D hard to call. In germline, CDR1 is KGHSH, CDR2 LQKENI. V gave up 3 bases and J gave up 5 bases, with 16 bases separating them. The CDR3 sequence is 16 residues long. The CDR3 here is CASSPMARPETGELFF. DNA for the CDR3: TGTGCCAGCTCACCGATGGCGAGACCCGAGACCGGGGAGCTGTTTTTT.

This clonotype turned up a few times. The chain carries TRBV29-1 and TRBJ1-2; D perhaps matches TRBD1 (5 bases). There are 14 residues in the CDR3. V gave up 5 bases and J gave up 4 bases, with 17 bases separating them. Germline CDR1 and CDR2: SQVTM and ANQGSEA. The CDR3 loop reads CSVLTASGGYGYTF. In DNA, the CDR3 is TGCAGCGTTCTAACTGCCTCCGGGGGCTATGGCTACACCTTC.

The J gene is TRBJ2-1, the V gene TRBV28, with TRBD1 matching over 8 bases. This CDR3 has 14 residues. CDR1 is MDHEN and CDR2 is SYDVKM in the germline V gene. The junction had 11 bases not matched to a gene; V was cut back by 8 bases and J by 8 bases. DNA of the CDR3: TGTGCCAGCGCTAAACAGGGGGTCGCCGATGAGCAGTTCTTC. This codes for CASAKQGVADEQFF.

The rearrangement uses TRBV7-2 and TRBJ2-2, with D possibly TRBD1 on 5 matching bases. Trimming removed 5 bases at V and 4 bases at J, with 17 bases between. The CDR3 has 16 amino acids. Germline CDR1 reads SGHTA; CDR2 reads FQGNSA. The CDR3 nucleotides are TGTGCCAGCAGCAGGCTGCGGACACAACTCACCGGGGAGCTGTTTTTT. It yields the protein CASSRLRTQLTGELFF.

The table lists this clonotype with a few counts. The chain carries TRBV27 and TRBJ2-1; the D gene could be TRBD1 or TRBD2 (5 bases each). The length of the CDR3 is 16 residues. Germline loops: CDR1 MNHEY, CDR2 SMNVEV (reference sequence). Trimming pared 5 bases from V and 6 bases from J, leaving 20 bases between. This chain's CDR3 is CASSPPGPTLSNEQFF. CDR3 nucleotides: TGTGCCAGCAGTCCGCCGGGACCTACTTTGTCCAATGAGCAGTTCTTC.

V and J are TRBV6-6 and TRBJ2-3; TRBD1 aligns across 10 bases. The CDR3 covers 17 residues. Looked up from germline, CDR1 is MNHNY and CDR2 is SVGAGI (reference sequence). Trimming removed 5 bases from V and 6 bases from J; junction bases left unmatched: 14. DNA for the CDR3: TGTGCCAGCAGTCCAACGAGGGACAGGGGAATTGGCGATACGCAGTATTTT. It is translated as CASSPTRDRGIGDTQYF.

V and J are TRBV28 and TRBJ2-5; D may be TRBD1 (5 bases). Germline CDR1 reads MDHEN; CDR2 reads SYDVKM. V lost 6 bases and J 5 bases, leaving 19 bases between the germline ends. This CDR3 region has 15 residues. CDR3 in DNA: TGTGCCAGCAGGGGGTCGGGCAGGGCCTCGGAGACCCAGTACTTC. Its protein product is CASRGSGRASETQYF.

This clonotype was detected only a few times. The J gene is TRBJ2-7, the V gene TRBV20-1; D ambiguous. In germline, CDR1 is DFQATT, CDR2 SNEGSKA (reference sequence). CDR3 length: 11 amino acids. The V gene lost 6 bases and the J gene lost 2 bases, with 8 bases spanning the gap. The CDR3, as DNA: TGCAGTGCGGGCGCTACCTACGAGCAGTACTTC. This sequence encodes CSAGATYEQYF.

This chain uses TRBV12-3 or TRBV12-4 with TRBJ2-3; maybe TRBD1 (6 bases). V shed 7 bases and J shed 7 bases, with 12 bases lying between them. This CDR3 has 12 amino acids. The CDR3 reads CASTWGTHTQYF. The CDR3, as DNA: TGTGCCAGCACCTGGGGGACACATACGCAGTATTTT.

The rearrangement links TRBV20-1 to TRBJ2-7, with D hard to call. This CDR3 spans 14 amino acids. Trimming removed 0 bases at V and 0 bases at J, with 9 bases between. Germline CDR1 is DFQATT and CDR2 is SNEGSKA (reference sequence). The CDR3 DNA reads as TGCAGTGCTAGAGAGTTGGTAAACTCCTACGAGCAGTACTTC. It encodes CSARELVNSYEQYF.

Ten or more counts support this clonotype. In DNA, the CDR3 is TGTGCCAGCAGTTTAACTGGGGCCAACGTCCTGACTTTC. It translates to CASSLTGANVLTF. This chain uses TRBV27 with TRBJ2-6; the D is unclear. This CDR3 spans 13 amino acids. Germline V gene sequence: CDR1 MNHEY, CDR2 SMNVEV (reference sequence). Trimming cost V 2 bases and J 2 bases, with 1 base left between them.

The table lists this clonotype with a few counts. V is TRBV6-1 and J is TRBJ1-4; 8 bases are a match to TRBD1. Germline V lookup: CDR1 MNHNS, CDR2 SASEGT. The CDR3 spans 15 residues. With 1 base clipped from V and 6 bases from J, the junction kept 4 bases outside the gene matches. CDR3 nucleotides: TGTGCCAGCAGTGAAGGGGGACAGGTCTATGAAAAACTGTTTTTT. It is translated as CASSEGGQVYEKLFF.

The chain combines TRBV5-1 with TRBJ2-1; 11 bases line up with TRBD2. Trimming removed 4 bases from V and 3 bases from J; junction bases left unmatched: 3. This CDR3 is 15 amino acids long. The germline gives CDR1 SGHRS, CDR2 YFSETQ. CDR3 sequence reads: CASSDSGGGYNEQFF. For the CDR3, the DNA is TGCGCCAGCAGCGATAGCGGGGGGGGCTACAATGAGCAGTTCTTC.

This clonotype has a handful of counts. V is TRBV20-1 and J is TRBJ2-1, with 13 bases identical to TRBD2. Germline CDR1 reads DFQATT; CDR2 reads SNEGSKA (reference sequence). The length of the CDR3 is 19 residues. V lost 0 bases to trimming and J lost 0 bases; unmatched junction nucleotides: 8. Here the CDR3 reads CSAREDGGLAGRSYNEQFF. The CDR3 nucleotides are TGCAGTGCTAGAGAGGATGGGGGACTAGCGGGGCGCTCCTACAATGAGCAGTTCTTC.